The clone carrying this T cell receptor beta chain has a handful of counts. As yet, its antigen is unknown. Trimming shortened V by 6 bases and J by 2 bases, and 8 bases separated the two germline ends. Germline loops: CDR1 SNHLY, CDR2 FYNNEI. The CDR3 spans 12 residues. These data come from a study of T-cell memory formation after mild COVID-19. Study-level points and caveats: The main location of contracting CD4+ clones was CM and EM, and that of contracting CD8+ clones was EMRA.

Via MiXCR, TCRdb re-called the 5' RACE reads, giving one row per CDR3 protein. The table records under 450,000 distinct CDR3 sequences, 20% to 30% of them present only once. This receptor was taken from an adult woman who had mild COVID-19 (a few samples of this study predate the infection). Cell type and time point are not known. The genes are TRBV2 and TRBJ2-7; D remains unclear. Material: PBMCs or a T cell subset sorted from them (not recorded which). The CDR3: CASRGLTYEQYF. The CDR3 DNA reads TGTGCCAGCAGGGGCCTCACCTACGAGCAGTACTTC.